A selection of T cell receptor beta chains follows, all from one sample in a study of shared clonotypes between healthy human individuals. Repertoires were generated with immunoSEQ multiplex PCR, while TCRdb's copy carries only in-frame clones and drops some. The sample lists approximately 700,000 clones, 73% occurring once. Sequenced sample: memory CD4+ T cells sorted from blood. The receptor set was obtained from a woman aged 30 to 39 in good health. CDR3s include the opening cysteine and the closing phenylalanine or tryptophan. Each record gives: V gene, D gene, clone size, J gene, CDR3 DNA, CDR3 protein. The D gene is left open where the match is weak. Expanded clones get a size class; other rows say once, few or many, or leave the size out.

>TRBV11-3|TRBD1|.|TRBJ2-3
TGTGCCAGCAGCCCTCGACAGGGGGCAGATACGCAGTATTTT
CASSPRQGADTQYF
>TRBV5-8|.|few|TRBJ2-3
TGTGCCAGCAGCTTGGCCGGGGTCAACACAGATACGCAGTATTTT
CASSLAGVNTDTQYF
>TRBV19|.|once|TRBJ1-5
TGTGCCAGTAGTCCCGGTGGGAGCCCGCTGCCCCAGCATTTT
CASSPGGSPLPQHF
>TRBV28|.|.|TRBJ2-7
TGTGCCAGCACGCGGGGACCGTACTCCTACGAGCAGTACTTC
CASTRGPYSYEQYF
>TRBV11-2|.|.|TRBJ2-3
TGTGCCAGCAGCTCGGGGACCACAGATACGCAGTATTTT
CASSSGTTDTQYF
>TRBV7-2|.|.|TRBJ2-7
TGTGCCAGCAGCACACAAGGCTACGAGCAGTACTTC
CASSTQGYEQYF
>TRBV5-5|TRBD1|.|TRBJ1-4
TGTGCCAGCAGAACGACAGGGGGCAATGAAAAACTGTTTTTT
CASRTTGGNEKLFF
>TRBV28|.|few|TRBJ2-4
TGTGCCAGCAGTTTACACCAGTTCCAAGGGGACATTCAGTACTTC
CASSLHQFQGDIQYF
>TRBV19|.|.|TRBJ1-1
TGTGCCAGTAGTATAGCAGCCCGGGGGGGCACTGAAGCTTTCTTT
CASSIAARGGTEAFF
>TRBV11-2|.|.|TRBJ2-7
TGTGCCAGCAGCTTAGTTGCTAGCTACGAGCAGTACTTC
CASSLVASYEQYF
>TRBV18|TRBD2|.|TRBJ2-1
TGTGCCAGCTCCCGGGCACGGGAGGTCGATGAGCAGTTCTTC
CASSRAREVDEQFF
>TRBV2|TRBD1|.|TRBJ2-7
TGTGCCAGCAGCCTACAGGGGATTAGCTACGAGCAGTACTTC
CASSLQGISYEQYF
>TRBV5-1|.|.|TRBJ2-3
TGCGCCAGCAGCTTGAGCGGACCCGCTAGCACAGATACGCAGTATTTT
CASSLSGPASTDTQYF
>TRBV6-6|TRBD2|.|TRBJ2-2
TGTGCCAGCAGTTCCCTAGCGGGAGGTACCGGGGAGCTGTTTTTT
CASSSLAGGTGELFF
>TRBV12-5|TRBD1|.|TRBJ2-2
TGTGCTAGTACCCACAGGGGCGTGCGAAACACCGGGGAGCTGTTTTTT
CASTHRGVRNTGELFF
>TRBV7-9|.|.|TRBJ2-7
TGTGCCAGCAGCTTAGTGGGCGTCTACGAGCAGTACTTC
CASSLVGVYEQYF
>TRBV6-1|.|once|TRBJ2-5
TGTGCCAGCAGTGAATTGGGGGGTTTGGCGACCCAGTACTTC
CASSELGGLATQYF
>TRBV28|.|.|TRBJ1-1
TGTGCCAGCAGTTCCTACAAAACAGGGCGCACTGAAGCTTTCTTT
CASSSYKTGRTEAFF
>TRBV27|TRBD2|.|TRBJ2-7
TGTGCCAGCAGCTCCATACAACTAGCGACCCGTTCCTACGAGCAGTACTTC
CASSSIQLATRSYEQYF
>TRBV7-2|TRBD1|.|TRBJ1-2
TGTGCCAGCAGCTTAAGAGTCAGGGGGCGCAACTATGGCTACACCTTC
CASSLRVRGRNYGYTF
>TRBV6-5|TRBD2|.|TRBJ2-7
TGTGCCAGCAGTAGGACTAGCGGGATCTCCTACGAGCAGTACTTC
CASSRTSGISYEQYF
>TRBV21-1|.|few|TRBJ2-3
TGTGCCAGCAGCACTAAAAAGGGAGGGTGCAGGACAGATACGCAGTATTTT
CASSTKKGGCRTDTQYF
>TRBV5-1|.|.|TRBJ2-5
TGCGCCAGCAGCGTCGGTAGCGGAGAGACCCAGTACTTC
CASSVGSGETQYF
>TRBV13|.|few|TRBJ1-2
TGTGCCAGCAGCTTATTGCGGGGGGCGGATGGCTACACCTTC
CASSLLRGADGYTF
>TRBV2|.|.|TRBJ2-1
TGTGCCAGCAGTGAAAGGGGCAATGAGCAGTTCTTC
CASSERGNEQFF
>TRBV19|TRBD1|few|TRBJ2-2
TGTGCCAGTAGTAACGGACAGGGGACCGGGGAGCTGTTTTTT
CASSNGQGTGELFF
>TRBV6-5|TRBD2|.|TRBJ2-7
TGTGCCAGCAGTTCGACTAGCGGAACCTACGAGCAGTACTTC
CASSSTSGTYEQYF